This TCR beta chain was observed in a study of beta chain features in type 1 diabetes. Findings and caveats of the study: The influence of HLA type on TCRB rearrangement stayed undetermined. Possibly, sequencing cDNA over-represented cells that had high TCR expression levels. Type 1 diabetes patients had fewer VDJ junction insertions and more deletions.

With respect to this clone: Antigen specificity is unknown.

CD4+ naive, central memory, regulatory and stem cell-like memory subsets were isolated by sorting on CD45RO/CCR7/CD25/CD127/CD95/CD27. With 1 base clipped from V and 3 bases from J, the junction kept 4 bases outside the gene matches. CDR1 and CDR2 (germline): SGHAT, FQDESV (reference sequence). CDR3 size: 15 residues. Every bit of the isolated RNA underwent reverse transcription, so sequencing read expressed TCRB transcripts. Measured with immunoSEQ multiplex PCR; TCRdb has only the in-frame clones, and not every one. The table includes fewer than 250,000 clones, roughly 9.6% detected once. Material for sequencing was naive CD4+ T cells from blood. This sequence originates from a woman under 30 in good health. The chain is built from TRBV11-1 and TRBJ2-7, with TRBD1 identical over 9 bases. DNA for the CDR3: TGTGCCAGCAGCTTAGGGGACAGGGACGTCTACGAGCAGTACTTC. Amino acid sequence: CASSLGDRDVYEQYF.